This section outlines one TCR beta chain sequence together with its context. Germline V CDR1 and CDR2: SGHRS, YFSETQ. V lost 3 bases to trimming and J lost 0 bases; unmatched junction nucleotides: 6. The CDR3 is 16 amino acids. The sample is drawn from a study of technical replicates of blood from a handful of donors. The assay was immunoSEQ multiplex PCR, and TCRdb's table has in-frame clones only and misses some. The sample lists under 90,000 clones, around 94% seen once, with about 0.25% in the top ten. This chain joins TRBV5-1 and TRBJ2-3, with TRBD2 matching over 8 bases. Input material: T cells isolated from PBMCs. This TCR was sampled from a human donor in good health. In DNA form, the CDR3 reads TGCGCCAGCAGCTCCCTTGCGGGAGGAAGCACAGATACGCAGTATTTT. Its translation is CASSSLAGGSTDTQYF.